This T cell receptor beta chain appears in the sequencing data of a study of chemoradiotherapy in HPV16-positive cancers. Notes on the study in general: HPV-specific T cells were functionally defined from only a couple of HPV16-positive patients. Better recurrence-free survival went with HPV-responsive T-cell expansion in HPV16-positive patients.

Repertoires were sampled repeatedly during chemoradiotherapy. Notes on this clone: Its target is unknown.

Trimming removed 6 bases at V and 4 bases at J, with 9 bases between. CDR1 is KGHSH and CDR2 is LQKENI in the germline V gene. This CDR3 has 12 amino acids. This table comes from immunoSEQ multiplex PCR, and its TCRdb copy is limited to in-frame clones, with some not included. The sample lists 25,000 to 30,000 clones; approximately 93% were seen once. The material was blood, obtained from a patient who underwent chemoradiotherapy. V and J are TRBV18 and TRBJ1-2; tentatively, D is TRBD1 (5 bases). This TCR derives from a human donor with HPV-associated anogenital cancer. CDR3 sequence: CASSGTAYGYTF. For the CDR3, the DNA is TGTGCCAGCTCCGGGACGGCCTATGGCTACACCTTC.